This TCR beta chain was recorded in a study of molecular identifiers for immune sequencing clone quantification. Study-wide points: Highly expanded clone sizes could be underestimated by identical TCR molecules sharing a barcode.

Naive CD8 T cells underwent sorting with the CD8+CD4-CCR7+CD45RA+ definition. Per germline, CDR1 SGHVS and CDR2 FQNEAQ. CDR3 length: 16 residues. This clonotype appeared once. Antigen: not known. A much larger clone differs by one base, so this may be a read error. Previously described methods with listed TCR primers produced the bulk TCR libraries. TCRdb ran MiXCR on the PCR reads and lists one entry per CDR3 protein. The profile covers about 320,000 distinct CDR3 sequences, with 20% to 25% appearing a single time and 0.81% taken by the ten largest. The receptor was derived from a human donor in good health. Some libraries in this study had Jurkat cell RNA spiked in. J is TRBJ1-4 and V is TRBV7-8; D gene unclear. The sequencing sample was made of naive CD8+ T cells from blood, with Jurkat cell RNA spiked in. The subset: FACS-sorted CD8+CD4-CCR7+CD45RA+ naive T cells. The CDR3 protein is CVSSLYLGSYNEKLFF. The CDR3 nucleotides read TGTGTCAGCAGCTTATATCTGGGGAGCTATAATGAAAAACTGTTTTTT.